The 20 T cell receptor beta chains below were found in one sample sequenced in a study of blood T cell repertoires in COVID-19. This table comes from immunoSEQ multiplex PCR, and its TCRdb copy is limited to in-frame clones, with some not included. The table lists about 150,000 clones, 84% of them singletons, with less than 3% in the top ten. Sequencing used peripheral blood. Receptor source: a woman at least 80 years old with COVID-19, enrolled during active disease.

V gene TRBV5-1 combines with J gene TRBJ1-5, with D possibly being TRBD1 (5 bases). The CDR3 has 15 amino acids. Looked up from germline, CDR1 is SGHRS and CDR2 is YFSETQ. The V gene lost 0 bases and the J gene lost 6 bases, with 13 bases spanning the gap. CDR3: CASSLDPGKGQPQHF. CDR3 DNA: TGCGCCAGCAGCTTGGATCCAGGGAAGGGTCAGCCCCAGCATTTT.

The rearrangement joins TRBV30 to TRBJ2-5; 8 nucleotides agree with TRBD1. J gave up 3 bases and V 3 bases, and 3 bases lay outside the gene matches. The CDR3 covers 13 residues. Germline V gene data show CDR1 as GTSNPN and CDR2 as SVGIG (reference sequence). This CDR3 is CAWSLQGEETQYF. The CDR3 DNA reads as TGTGCCTGGAGCCTACAGGGGGAAGAGACCCAGTACTTC.

The chain joins TRBV6-1 to TRBJ2-1, with D possibly being TRBD2 (6 bases). CDR1 MNHNS and CDR2 SASEGT come from the germline V gene. With 1 base removed from V and 3 bases from J, the gap between germline ends came to 7 bases. This CDR3 is built from 14 residues. The chain's CDR3 is CASSEGTNYNEQFF. CDR3 in DNA: TGTGCCAGCAGTGAAGGGACTAACTACAATGAGCAGTTCTTC.

V is TRBV11-2 and J is TRBJ2-1, with 8 bases fitting TRBD2. The CDR3 totals 17 residues. Germline CDR1 is SGHAT and CDR2 is FQNNGV. Losses at the gene ends were 0 bases for V and 8 bases for J; bases not matched to a gene: 12. CDR3 nucleotide sequence: TGTGCCAGCAGCTTAGATCTTGCGGGAGGACAATTGGATGAGCAGTTCTTC. Translated, it gives CASSLDLAGGQLDEQFF.

The rearrangement links TRBV10-3 to TRBJ2-7, with 10 positions matching TRBD1. Unmatched junction bases numbered 5, after V lost 10 bases and J lost 5 bases. This CDR3 has 12 amino acids. In germline, CDR1 is ENHRY, CDR2 SYGVKD. Here the CDR3 reads CATGTGAHEQYF. CDR3 nucleotide sequence: TGTGCCACGGGGACAGGGGCTCACGAGCAGTACTTC.

This clone was counted only a few times. The rearrangement links TRBV27 to TRBJ2-2; a possible D gene is TRBD1 (6 bases). Trimming pared 11 bases from V and 2 bases from J, leaving 15 bases between. The CDR3 totals 14 residues. In germline, CDR1 is MNHEY, CDR2 SMNVEV (reference sequence). CDR3 nucleotide sequence: TGTGCCGCGAAGGACAGAACCAACACCGGGGAGCTGTTTTTT. This gives the protein CAAKDRTNTGELFF.

The chain is built from TRBV4-1 and TRBJ2-3; 9 bases are a match to TRBD2. V shed 4 bases, J shed 6 bases, and the junction held 11 bases outside the gene matches. Germline lookup yields CDR1 MGHRA and CDR2 YSYEKL. The CDR3 has 16 amino acids. This CDR3 reads CASSPRLAGVKDTQYF. The CDR3 bases are TGCGCCAGCAGCCCCCGATTAGCGGGAGTTAAGGATACGCAGTATTTT.

The chain couples TRBV18 to TRBJ2-1; perhaps TRBD1 as D (5 bases). The CDR3 is 11 residues long. Trimming cost V 0 bases and J 13 bases, with 7 bases left between them. Per germline, CDR1 KGHSH and CDR2 LQKENI. CDR3 nucleotide sequence: TGTGCCAGCTCACCACCAGGGGCCCAGTTCTTC. Translated, it gives CASSPPGAQFF.

This rearrangement joins TRBV7-9 to TRBJ1-4, with D unresolved. Germline values: CDR1 SEHNR, CDR2 FQNEAQ (reference sequence). This CDR3 comprises 14 residues. Trimming left V 2 bases short and J 8 bases short, with 12 bases between. The CDR3: CASSLRVSGEKLFF. Written as DNA, the CDR3 is TGTGCCAGCAGCTTAAGGGTCAGCGGGGAAAAACTGTTTTTT.

The rearrangement links TRBV30 to TRBJ2-5; 10 bases are shared with TRBD2. The CDR3 loop spans 14 amino acids. CDR1 is GTSNPN and CDR2 is SVGIG in the germline V gene (reference sequence). With 3 bases clipped from V and 4 bases from J, the junction kept 5 bases outside the gene matches. The CDR3 here is CAWSTSGGGETQYF. The DNA for the CDR3 is TGTGCCTGGAGCACCAGCGGGGGGGGAGAGACCCAGTACTTC.

V gene TRBV7-2 combines with J gene TRBJ1-5; D perhaps matches TRBD1 (5 bases). Trimming left V 5 bases short and J 6 bases short, with 11 bases between. Germline V gene lookup returns CDR1 SGHTA and CDR2 FQGNSA. The CDR3 is made up of 13 amino acids. CDR3 region: CASSRTGGQPQHF. Here the CDR3 DNA reads TGTGCCAGCAGCCGTACGGGGGGTCAGCCCCAGCATTTT.

The chain joins TRBV2 to TRBJ1-2; 7 nucleotides agree with TRBD1. V dropped 4 bases and J dropped 7; count of bases not matched to a gene: 6. This CDR3 has 13 residues. From germline, CDR1 is SNHLY and CDR2 FYNNEI. The CDR3 loop is CASSGGGWGGYTF. Written as DNA, the CDR3 is TGTGCCAGCAGTGGAGGGGGCTGGGGTGGCTACACCTTC.

This chain links TRBV6-2 or TRBV6-3 with TRBJ2-1, with 8 bases aligning to TRBD1. CDR1 and CDR2 from the germline V gene are MNHEY and SVGEGT. The CDR3 loop spans 15 amino acids. The trim removed 4 bases at V and 2 bases at J, leaving 4 bases unmatched. The CDR3, as DNA: TGTGCCAGCAGTTCGCAGGGGGCAGCCTACAATGAGCAGTTCTTC. Protein: CASSSQGAAYNEQFF.

The chain carries TRBV2 and TRBJ2-5; 7 bases align to TRBD1. The J call may be wrong; the DNA end is better matched by TRBJ2-7. Germline CDR1 reads SNHLY; CDR2 reads FYNNEI. The CDR3 runs 16 residues. The CDR3 coding sequence is TGTGCCAGCAGCGAATGGGGCTTGACAGGGCGCTACGAGCAGTACTTC. Residues: CASSEWGLTGRYEQYF.

The chain links TRBV6-1 to TRBJ2-7; unclear D gene. The CDR3 has 13 amino acids. V was pared by 2 bases and J by 6 bases, with 11 bases between. CDR1 is MNHNS and CDR2 is SASEGT in the germline V gene. CDR3 region: CASSEYFYGEQYF. CDR3 coding DNA: TGTGCCAGCAGTGAATATTTTTACGGCGAGCAGTACTTC.

This chain connects TRBV5-1 to TRBJ2-2, with D perhaps TRBD1 (6 bases). Between the trimmed V and J ends, which lost 4 bases and 4 bases, there was a span of 11 bases. The CDR3 has 14 residues. Germline V gene sequence: CDR1 SGHRS, CDR2 YFSETQ. CDR3 DNA sequence: TGCGCCAGCAGCACGACAGGAGCCACCGGGGAGCTGTTTTTT. Translated, it gives CASSTTGATGELFF.

The chain is built from TRBV5-1 and TRBJ1-4; maybe TRBD1 (6 bases). CDR1 and CDR2 from the germline V gene are SGHRS and YFSETQ. The CDR3 is 14 amino acids. V gave up 4 bases and J gave up 3 bases, with 10 bases separating them. The CDR3 loop is CASSQQGPNEKLFF. CDR3 bases: TGCGCCAGCAGCCAACAGGGCCCTAATGAAAAACTGTTTTTT.

The genes are TRBV19 and TRBJ2-7; tentative D call: TRBD1 (5 bases). The CDR3 runs to 15 residues. Germline V gives CDR1 LNHDA, CDR2 SQIVND (reference sequence). V was pared by 3 bases and J by 3 bases, with 15 bases between. CDR3 nucleotides: TGTGCCAGTAGTATCTCAGGGTATAGGTTCTACGAGCAGTACTTC. Protein product: CASSISGYRFYEQYF.

This clone was seen only once. The CDR3 here is CASGVYEQYF. The CDR3 nucleotides are TGTGCCAGCGGAGTCTACGAGCAGTACTTC. The gene calls are TRBV27 and TRBJ2-7; the D is unclear. This CDR3 has 10 amino acids. The germline V gene encodes CDR1 MNHEY and CDR2 SMNVEV (reference sequence). The V end was cut by 8 bases, the J end by 3 bases, with 5 bases between.

The CDR3, as DNA: TGTGCCAGCAGCCAAGCGGGACTAGCGGGACGCCCCACAGATACGCAGTATTTT. Its translation: CASSQAGLAGRPTDTQYF. The genes are TRBV3-1 (or the pseudogene TRBV3-2) and TRBJ2-3, with 13 bases fitting TRBD2. The V and J ends lost 1 base and 2 bases, in that order; junction bases with no gene match: 6. The CDR3 is made up of 18 amino acids. The germline V gene has CDR1 LGHDT and CDR2 YNNKEL (reference sequence).